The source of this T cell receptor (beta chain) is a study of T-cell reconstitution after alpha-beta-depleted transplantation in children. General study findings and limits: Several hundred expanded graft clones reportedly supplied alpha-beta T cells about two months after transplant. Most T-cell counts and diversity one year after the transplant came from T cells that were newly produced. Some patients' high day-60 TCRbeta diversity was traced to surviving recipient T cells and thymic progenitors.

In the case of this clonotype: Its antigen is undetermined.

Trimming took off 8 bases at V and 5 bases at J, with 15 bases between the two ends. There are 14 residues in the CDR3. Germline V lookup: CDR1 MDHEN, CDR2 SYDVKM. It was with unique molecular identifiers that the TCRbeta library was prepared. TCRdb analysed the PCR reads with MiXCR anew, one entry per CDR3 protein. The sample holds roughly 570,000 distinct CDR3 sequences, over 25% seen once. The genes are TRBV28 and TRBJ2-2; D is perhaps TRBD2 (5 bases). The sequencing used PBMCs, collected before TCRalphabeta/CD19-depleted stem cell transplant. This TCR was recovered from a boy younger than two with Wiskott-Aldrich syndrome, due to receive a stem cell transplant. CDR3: CASRRDGWTGELFF. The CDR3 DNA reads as TGTGCCAGCCGTCGGGATGGATGGACCGGGGAGCTGTTTTTT.